The clone carrying this T cell receptor beta chain was seen a handful of times. The CDR3 sequence is 15 residues long. Trimming took 1 base from V and 5 from J; bases not matched to a gene: 7. Germline assignment: CDR1 SGHVS and CDR2 FQNEAQ. The entry originates in a study of blood T cells in healthy people across ages. Alongside a J-beta primer mix, a sample-barcoded 5' primer served in a second PCR lasting about 7 to 11 cycles. TCRdb fed the 5' RACE reads into MiXCR, producing one record per CDR3 protein. The profile shows roughly 1 million distinct CDR3 sequences, around 25% of them singletons. The sample also formed part of further work on T cells of mothers and their children.

The J gene is TRBJ2-5, the V gene TRBV7-8, with 7 bases matching TRBD1. The sequence derives from a girl aged 2 to 10 in good health. The sample was blood. The CDR3 here is CASSLEAGGRETQYF. The CDR3 DNA is TGTGCCAGCAGCTTAGAGGCAGGGGGAAGGGAGACCCAGTACTTC.